This section outlines one T cell receptor (beta chain) sequence together with its context. The data belong to a study of blood T cell repertoires in COVID-19. The CDR3 extends over 14 amino acids. V was cut by 3 bases and J by 1 base, with 6 bases left in between. Germline-derived CDR1 and CDR2 are MDHEN and SYDVKM. In the original processing: For nucleated cells, counts were estimated from reference gene primer amplification. Measured with immunoSEQ multiplex PCR; TCRdb has only the in-frame clones, and not every one. V and J calls and clone size come straight from that table; D and trimming were deduced from the DNA. Of roughly 400,000 clones in the sample, more than 70% are singletons; the top ten hold roughly 1.4%.

The rearrangement uses TRBV28 and TRBJ2-2; D is possibly TRBD2 (5 bases). Sample: PBMCs or T cells enriched from blood (not recorded which). The source is a woman aged 18 to 35 who had been exposed to COVID-19. The CDR3 is CASSFAGNTGELFF. CDR3 coding DNA: TGTGCCAGCAGTTTTGCGGGGAACACCGGGGAGCTGTTTTTT. Full variable domain (missing parts from reference TRBV28 and TRBJ2-2): DVKVTQSSRYLVKRTGEKVFLECVQDMDHENMFWYRQDPGLGLRLIYFSYDVKMKEKGDIPEGYSVSREKKERFSLILESASTNQTSMYLCASSFAGNTGELFFGEGSRLTVL.